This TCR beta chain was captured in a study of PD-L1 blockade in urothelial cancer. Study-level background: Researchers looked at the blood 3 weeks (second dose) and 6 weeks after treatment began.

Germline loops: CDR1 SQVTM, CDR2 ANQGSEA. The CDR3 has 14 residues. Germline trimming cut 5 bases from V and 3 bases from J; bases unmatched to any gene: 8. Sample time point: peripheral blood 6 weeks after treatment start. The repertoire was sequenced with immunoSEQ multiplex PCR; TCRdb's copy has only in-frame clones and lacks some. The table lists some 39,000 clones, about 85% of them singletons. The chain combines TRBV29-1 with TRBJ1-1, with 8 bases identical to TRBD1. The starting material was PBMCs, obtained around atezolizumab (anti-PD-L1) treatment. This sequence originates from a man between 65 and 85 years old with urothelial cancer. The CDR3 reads CSVKQGGVDTEAFF. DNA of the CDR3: TGCAGCGTTAAACAGGGGGGAGTGGACACTGAAGCTTTCTTT.